The source of this TCR beta chain is a study of cytomegalovirus exposure and HLA in healthy donors. Across the whole study: Some 200 million T cells yielded over 90 million unique TCR beta sequences in earlier analysis.

Use of 60 Vbeta and 13 Jbeta primers characterized the PCR. The protocol was immunoSEQ multiplex PCR, while the TCRdb copy is restricted to in-frame clones and leaves out a portion. This sample has about 84,000 clones; roughly 64% occur once, and the top ten carry roughly 15%. This CDR3 has 14 amino acids. V trimming: 4 bases; J trimming: 4 bases; junction bases outside the gene matches: 4. Germline values: CDR1 MNHNY, CDR2 SVGAGI (reference sequence). The study, taken as a whole, reports: It was taken for granted in presence/absence analyses that sequencing depth across donors was roughly uniform. Reports showed the classifier diagnosing cytomegalovirus status with high specificity and sensitivity.

Each donor's status was that of a healthy bone marrow donor. On this clone: The antigen remains unidentified.

V usage is TRBV6-6 and J usage is TRBJ1-2; 9 bases are shared with TRBD1. This receptor was taken from a woman aged 40 to 49 in good health and CMV-seropositive. Sample: PBMCs. CDR3: CASSSPGQGYGYTF. CDR3 DNA sequence: TGTGCCAGCAGTTCCCCGGGACAGGGCTATGGCTACACCTTC.